The 20 T cell receptor beta chains reported below all come from one sample, sequenced in a study of blood T cell repertoires in COVID-19. TCRdb's copy holds only in-frame clones and misses some; the assay was immunoSEQ multiplex PCR. The table has tens of thousands of clones, around four fifths seen once; the top ten hold about 30%. The sequencing input was peripheral blood. The receptors shown here come from a man aged 60-69 years with COVID-19, enrolled during active disease.

The chain employs TRBV6-5 and TRBJ2-7; D gene unclear. From germline, CDR1 is MNHEY and CDR2 SVGAGI. V was pared by 11 bases and J by 3 bases, with 11 bases between. The CDR3 is 11 amino acids. Written as DNA, the CDR3 is TGTGCCGCGGAGTATTTCTACGAGCAGTACTTC. Its translation is CAAEYFYEQYF.

The CDR3 loop reads CASSLLGGDSNQPQHF. The CDR3 coding sequence is TGTGCCAGCAGTCTCTTAGGAGGGGATAGCAATCAGCCCCAGCATTTT. The gene calls are TRBV2 and TRBJ1-5; D is perhaps TRBD1 (5 bases). The V end lost 5 bases, the J end lost 0 bases, and 14 bases lay between the germline ends. CDR3 length: 16 amino acids. CDR1 and CDR2 from the germline V gene are SNHLY and FYNNEI.

For the CDR3, the DNA is TGTGCCAGCAGCTTGGTCTTTATAGCGGGAGTCGGTGGTGAGCAGTTCTTC. Protein sequence: CASSLVFIAGVGGEQFF. The rearrangement uses TRBV5-6 and TRBJ2-1; 9 nucleotides line up with TRBD2. The CDR3 extends over 17 amino acids. The J segment lost 9 bases and the V segment lost 0 bases, leaving 13 bases of the junction unmatched. The germline gives CDR1 SGHDT, CDR2 YYEEEE.

The J gene is TRBJ2-4, the V gene TRBV19; 7 bases map to TRBD1. The V gene's germline CDR1 is LNHDA and CDR2 SQIVND (reference sequence). The CDR3 is 15 amino acids. V shed 5 bases, J shed 6 bases, and the junction held 10 bases outside the gene matches. The CDR3 coding sequence is TGTGCCAGTAGTGCCCAGACAGGGTCGGGAAACATTCAGTACTTC. It specifies CASSAQTGSGNIQYF.

The genes are TRBV4-1 and TRBJ1-4; TRBD1 matches 8 bases. J gave up 8 bases and V 4 bases, and 6 bases lay outside the gene matches. The CDR3 spans 14 residues. The germline V gene encodes CDR1 MGHRA and CDR2 YSYEKL. Here the CDR3 DNA reads TGCGCCAGCAGCCGCGGACAGGGAGGCGAAAAACTGTTTTTT. This sequence encodes CASSRGQGGEKLFF.

The chain couples TRBV4-3 to TRBJ2-1; 9 bases fit TRBD2. V gave up 0 bases and J gave up 1 base; unmatched junction bases: 4. The germline gives CDR1 LGHNA, CDR2 YSLEER. This CDR3 contains 17 residues. The CDR3 DNA reads TGCGCCAGCAGCCAAGATCGGCTAGCGGGGTCCTACAATGAGCAGTTCTTC. This sequence encodes CASSQDRLAGSYNEQFF.

The chain employs TRBV7-2 and TRBJ2-1; no reliable D call. V was cut by 5 bases and J by 3 bases, with 5 bases left in between. Germline V gives CDR1 SGHTA, CDR2 FQGNSA. This CDR3 has 12 amino acids. The CDR3, as DNA: TGTGCCAGCAGCCTAAACTACAATGAGCAGTTCTTC. Amino acids: CASSLNYNEQFF.

In its sample, this clone was seen once. V and J are TRBV9 and TRBJ1-3, with TRBD1 identical over 10 bases. The CDR3 loop spans 17 amino acids. Germline loops: CDR1 SGDLS, CDR2 YYNGEE. Trimming cost V 3 bases and J 4 bases; bases outside gene matches: 10. CDR3 loop: CASSGPTGGGSGNTIYF. The CDR3 DNA is TGTGCCAGCAGCGGACCGACAGGGGGCGGGTCCGGAAACACCATATATTTT.

The chain couples TRBV5-4 to TRBJ2-5; 7 bases map to TRBD1. This CDR3 contains 14 residues. CDR1 is SGHNT and CDR2 is YYREEE in the germline V gene (reference sequence). V shed 5 bases and J 1 base; nucleotides not matched to a gene: 5. The CDR3 DNA is TGTGCCAGCAGTTTCACAGGGGCCCAAGAGACCCAGTACTTC. This codes for CASSFTGAQETQYF.

The CDR3 loop is CASASGGQNYGYTF. The CDR3 DNA reads TGTGCCAGCGCCTCGGGGGGGCAAAACTATGGCTACACCTTC. The genes are TRBV27 and TRBJ1-2, with D possibly being TRBD1 (6 bases). Trimming removed 8 bases from V and 2 bases from J, with 15 bases in between. The germline CDR1 and CDR2 sequences are MNHEY and SMNVEV (reference sequence). CDR3 size: 14 residues.

This chain links TRBV24-1 with TRBJ2-1, with 13 bases identical to TRBD2. In germline, CDR1 is KGHDR, CDR2 SFDVKD. The CDR3 totals 19 residues. V trimming: 2 bases; J trimming: 5 bases; junction bases outside the gene matches: 11. This chain's CDR3 is CATSDCPSLLAGGHNEQFF. The CDR3, as DNA: TGTGCCACCAGTGATTGCCCCTCCCTACTAGCGGGAGGGCACAATGAGCAGTTCTTC.

The rearrangement uses TRBV7-9 and TRBJ2-1; tentative D call: TRBD1 (7 bases). The CDR3 is made up of 16 amino acids. CDR1 is SEHNR and CDR2 is FQNEAQ in the germline V gene (reference sequence). Trimming stripped 6 bases from V and 0 bases from J, with 15 bases between. The chain's CDR3 is CASSKGGGGSYNEQFF. CDR3 bases: TGTGCCAGCAGTAAAGGAGGGGGCGGCTCCTACAATGAGCAGTTCTTC.

J is TRBJ1-5 and V is TRBV29-1, with TRBD1 matching over 7 bases. From germline, CDR1 is SQVTM and CDR2 ANQGSEA. This CDR3 has 15 residues. V trimming: 5 bases; J trimming: 3 bases; junction bases outside the gene matches: 10. The CDR3, as DNA: TGCAGCGTTCTCGGTGGACAGGCACTCAATCAGCCCCAGCATTTT. Protein: CSVLGGQALNQPQHF.

This clone turned up a few times. V is TRBV29-1 and J is TRBJ2-2; possibly TRBD1 for D (5 bases). V was cut by 3 bases and J by 7 bases, with 12 bases left in between. Germline V gives CDR1 SQVTM, CDR2 ANQGSEA. This CDR3 contains 13 residues. In nucleotides, the CDR3 is TGCAGCGTTGATAGGGCAGGGCTCGGGGAGCTGTTTTTT. Translation gives CSVDRAGLGELFF.

The V call is TRBV7-3, the J call TRBJ2-2; 7 nucleotides agree with TRBD1. Germline CDR1 SGHTA, CDR2 FQGTGA. With 3 bases clipped from V and 7 bases from J, the junction kept 8 bases outside the gene matches. CDR3 length: 15 amino acids. CDR3 nucleotides: TGTGCCAGCAGCTTTAGACAGGGTGGTGGCGGGGAGCTGTTTTTT. This sequence encodes CASSFRQGGGGELFF.

The J gene is TRBJ2-5, the V gene TRBV3-1 (or the pseudogene TRBV3-2); D gene uncertain. Germline V lookup: CDR1 LGHDT, CDR2 YNNKEL (reference sequence). This CDR3 has 13 amino acids. V lost 0 bases and J 5 bases, leaving 7 bases between the germline ends. The CDR3 DNA follows: TGTGCCAGCAGCCAAGATGGAGTCGAGACCCAGTACTTC. Its protein product is CASSQDGVETQYF.

The V call is TRBV19, the J call TRBJ2-7, with D perhaps TRBD1 (6 bases). The CDR3 runs to 15 residues. V lost 5 bases, J lost 1 base, and 15 bases lay in between. Per germline, CDR1 LNHDA and CDR2 SQIVND (reference sequence). The CDR3 protein is CASSPGQLLSYEQYF. In DNA form, the CDR3 reads TGTGCCAGTAGTCCCGGACAGTTACTTTCCTACGAGCAGTACTTC.

This chain uses TRBV7-9 with TRBJ1-6; TRBD1 might be the D (5 bases). This CDR3 contains 14 residues. Trimming took 4 bases from V and 7 from J, leaving 11 bases between them. Germline-derived CDR1 and CDR2 are SEHNR and FQNEAQ (reference sequence). The CDR3 region has the DNA TGTGCCAGCAGCTATCAGGGTCGGAATTCACCCCTCCACTTT. It yields the protein CASSYQGRNSPLHF.

V is TRBV7-9 and J is TRBJ1-3; no clear D. In germline, CDR1 is SEHNR, CDR2 FQNEAQ (reference sequence). V gave up 5 bases and J gave up 2 bases, with 10 bases separating them. This CDR3 spans 14 amino acids. The CDR3 coding sequence is TGTGCCAGCAGCGGAGGGAAGGCTGGAAACACCATATATTTT. Protein sequence: CASSGGKAGNTIYF.

V is TRBV6-6 and J is TRBJ2-2; perhaps TRBD2 as D (7 bases). Per germline, CDR1 MNHNY and CDR2 SVGAGI (reference sequence). The CDR3 extends over 15 amino acids. Trimming took off 5 bases at V and 7 bases at J, with 17 bases between the two ends. CDR3 residues: CASSRQAGEGGELFF. The CDR3 region has the DNA TGTGCCAGCAGTCGACAGGCGGGAGAGGGCGGGGAGCTGTTTTTT.